What follows describes a single TCR beta chain. Its antigen remains unidentified. Within one base of it there is no much larger clone, and no base qualities were kept. The library was obtained by RT-PCR. The instrument was an Illumina MiSeq. In TCRdb, the public reads were trimmed at Q25 with fastp and aligned with MiXCR, with productive beta chains retained. Each CDR3 protein gets just one entry, which takes the most common genes and DNA from the rows behind it. This sample has around 700,000 distinct CDR3 sequences in its table, and approximately 15% of those were observed once. The ten largest make up roughly 3.9% of the sample. This sample is drawn from a study (dated by TCRdb to about 2016). The sequence was obtained from a female donor in good health, serving as a healthy control. The sequencing input was memory CD4+ T cells from blood.

The DNA is as follows: TGTGCCAGCAGTTCGCCCCGAGGACAGGGCGGTCTGGCTGAAGCTTTCTTT. It translates to CASSSPRGQGGLAEAFF. The rearranged segments are TRBV28 and TRBJ1-1, and 8 junctional nucleotides match TRBD1. Counted from cysteine to phenylalanine, this CDR3 has 17 amino acids. This entry keeps only the CDR3 DNA: 51 bases, framed from base 1. CDR1 MDHEN and CDR2 SYDVKM are derived from the germline V gene. V trim: 4 bases; J trim: 6 bases; unmatched bases: 16.